Here is one T cell receptor (beta chain) with its context. Its antigen remains unknown. The junction shows a germline mismatch at one end, possibly a read error. This specimen belongs to a study of T cells in localized non-small cell lung cancer. Study-wide results and limits: Among the tissues sampled, uninvolved adjacent lung had the highest T cell clonality, above tumor.

Germline lookup yields CDR1 MNHNS and CDR2 SASEGT. The CDR3 extends over 11 amino acids. Libraries were prepared by immunoSEQ multiplex PCR; TCRdb keeps only in-frame clonotypes and omits some of them. The sample lists about 35,000 clones, less than 95% occurring once. Specimen: peripheral blood mononuclear cells, collected before any cancer treatment. This chain links TRBV6-1 with TRBJ2-5; 8 positions agree with TRBD2. The TCR sequence derives from an older female donor with stage II lung adenocarcinoma. The CDR3 DNA reads as TGTGCCAGCAGTGACCCTAGCGGGCCCGACTTC. Residues: CASSDPSGPDF.